The rows below give T cell receptor beta chains drawn from one sample of a study of T cell responses to AZD1222 COVID-19 vaccine. Profiling relied on immunoSEQ multiplex PCR, and the TCRdb table lists in-frame clones only, not all of them. The sample shows 100,000 to 150,000 clones, more than 85% of them seen only once. The source was peripheral blood, collected 28 days after the second AZD1222 dose. These receptors were collected from an adult who received the AZD1222 COVID-19 vaccine. Each CDR3 is given with its conserved first and last residue. A D gene is named only where the DNA matches it firmly. The size field is filled for only some rows; it gives once, few, many or a size class.

clone_size: NA
v_call: TRBV15
j_call: TRBJ2-2
d_call: NA
cdr3_nt: TGTGCCACCAGCAAACTAGGGATCCGGGAGCTGTTTTTT
cdr3_aa: CATSKLGIRELFF

clone_size: NA
v_call: TRBV15
j_call: TRBJ1-2
d_call: NA
cdr3_nt: TGTGCCACCAGCGTCCGGGACACGGGCTACACCTTC
cdr3_aa: CATSVRDTGYTF

clone_size: NA
v_call: TRBV7-2
j_call: TRBJ2-3
d_call: TRBD2
cdr3_nt: TGTGCCAGCAGCTCGCCCGGACTAGCGGGGATCACAGATACGCAGTATTTT
cdr3_aa: CASSSPGLAGITDTQYF

clone_size: once
v_call: TRBV18
j_call: TRBJ1-3
d_call: NA
cdr3_nt: TGTGCCAGCTCAGTGGGACGGTCGCCAAACACCATATATTTT
cdr3_aa: CASSVGRSPNTIYF

clone_size: NA
v_call: TRBV18
j_call: TRBJ1-1
d_call: TRBD1
cdr3_nt: TGTGCCAGCTCACCGACAGGGAAGCATTCTGAAGCTTTCTTT
cdr3_aa: CASSPTGKHSEAFF

clone_size: NA
v_call: TRBV11-3
j_call: TRBJ2-3
d_call: TRBD2
cdr3_nt: TGTGCCAGCAGCTTAGGTGTGGGACTAGCGGGGGGGCCTAGCACAGATACGCAGTATTTT
cdr3_aa: CASSLGVGLAGGPSTDTQYF

clone_size: NA
v_call: TRBV24-1
j_call: TRBJ1-5
d_call: NA
cdr3_nt: TGTGCCACGGACGACAGGTTACAATTTAATCAGCCCCAGCATTTT
cdr3_aa: CATDDRLQFNQPQHF

clone_size: once
v_call: TRBV19
j_call: TRBJ1-2
d_call: NA
cdr3_nt: TGTGCCAGTAGTGTGACGGACGTGGACTATGGCTACACCTTC
cdr3_aa: CASSVTDVDYGYTF

clone_size: NA
v_call: TRBV18
j_call: TRBJ1-3
d_call: NA
cdr3_nt: TGTGCCAGCTCACCAACTATAGGCGACTCTGGAAACACCATATATTTT
cdr3_aa: CASSPTIGDSGNTIYF

clone_size: NA
v_call: TRBV4-1
j_call: TRBJ2-1
d_call: NA
cdr3_nt: TGCGCCAGCAGCCTAGGTCCTCGCGGGATCTACAATGAGCAGTTCTTC
cdr3_aa: CASSLGPRGIYNEQFF

clone_size: NA
v_call: TRBV9
j_call: TRBJ2-1
d_call: TRBD2
cdr3_nt: TGTGCCAGCAGCGTAGCAGCGGGGGACCGCGAGCAGTTCTTC
cdr3_aa: CASSVAAGDREQFF

clone_size: NA
v_call: TRBV2
j_call: TRBJ1-2
d_call: NA
cdr3_nt: TGTGCCAGCAGTGTTACGGCCTATGGCTACACCTTC
cdr3_aa: CASSVTAYGYTF

clone_size: few
v_call: TRBV11-2
j_call: TRBJ2-1
d_call: NA
cdr3_nt: TGTGCCAGCAGCTTAGATCCAGTGAGCTCCTACAATGAGCAGTTCTTC
cdr3_aa: CASSLDPVSSYNEQFF

clone_size: NA
v_call: TRBV5-1
j_call: TRBJ2-5
d_call: NA
cdr3_nt: TGCGCCAGCAGCTTGGCTGGTAACTCACAAGAGACCCAGTACTTC
cdr3_aa: CASSLAGNSQETQYF

clone_size: NA
v_call: TRBV3-1/TRBV3-2
j_call: TRBJ1-4
d_call: TRBD1
cdr3_nt: TGTGCCAGCAGCCCTGACCAGGGGGTTGAAAAACTGTTTTTT
cdr3_aa: CASSPDQGVEKLFF

clone_size: NA
v_call: TRBV5-1
j_call: TRBJ1-6
d_call: NA
cdr3_nt: TGCGCCAGCAGCTTGGAGGGATATTATAATTCACCCCTCCACTTT
cdr3_aa: CASSLEGYYNSPLHF

clone_size: few
v_call: TRBV2
j_call: TRBJ1-1
d_call: NA
cdr3_nt: TGTGCCAGCAGCCGACAGGCCCGGAACACTGAAGCTTTCTTT
cdr3_aa: CASSRQARNTEAFF

clone_size: NA
v_call: TRBV2
j_call: TRBJ1-2
d_call: NA
cdr3_nt: TGTGCCAGCAGTTCGGGGACGGTAAACTATGGCTACACCTTC
cdr3_aa: CASSSGTVNYGYTF

clone_size: NA
v_call: TRBV5-1
j_call: TRBJ2-3
d_call: NA
cdr3_nt: TGCGCCAGCAGCTGGGGATCGGGGGCAGATACGCAGTATTTT
cdr3_aa: CASSWGSGADTQYF

clone_size: once
v_call: TRBV7-6
j_call: TRBJ1-3
d_call: NA
cdr3_nt: TGTGCCAGCAGCTTAGAGGGGGACTCTGGAAACACCATATATTTT
cdr3_aa: CASSLEGDSGNTIYF

clone_size: once
v_call: TRBV30
j_call: TRBJ1-2
d_call: NA
cdr3_nt: TGTGCCTGGAGTTCCCAACACCGGGTCCCCTATGGCTACACCTTC
cdr3_aa: CAWSSQHRVPYGYTF

clone_size: NA
v_call: TRBV9
j_call: TRBJ2-7
d_call: NA
cdr3_nt: TGTGCCAGCAGCGTGGGGAGGAGCAGCTACGAGCAGTACTTC
cdr3_aa: CASSVGRSSYEQYF

clone_size: NA
v_call: TRBV4-1
j_call: TRBJ1-3
d_call: NA
cdr3_nt: TGCGCCAGCAGCCAAGGATCCTACTCTGGAAACACCATATATTTT
cdr3_aa: CASSQGSYSGNTIYF

clone_size: NA
v_call: TRBV7-9
j_call: TRBJ2-5
d_call: NA
cdr3_nt: TGTGCCAGCAGCCCTATGCCGGGGATCCGAGAGACCCAGTACTTC
cdr3_aa: CASSPMPGIRETQYF

clone_size: NA
v_call: TRBV9
j_call: TRBJ1-6
d_call: NA
cdr3_nt: TGTGCCAGCAGCGTAGAAGGGTGGAATTCACCCCTCCACTTT
cdr3_aa: CASSVEGWNSPLHF

clone_size: once
v_call: TRBV30
j_call: TRBJ2-2
d_call: NA
cdr3_nt: TGTGCCTGGAGTGTACTGAACACCGGGGAGCTGTTTTTT
cdr3_aa: CAWSVLNTGELFF

clone_size: NA
v_call: TRBV11-2
j_call: TRBJ1-3
d_call: NA
cdr3_nt: TGTGCCAGCAGCCCGACTGTCGGAAACACCATATATTTT
cdr3_aa: CASSPTVGNTIYF

clone_size: NA
v_call: TRBV6-2/TRBV6-3
j_call: TRBJ1-1
d_call: NA
cdr3_nt: TGTGCCAGCAGTTACTGGGGGGCACAAACTGAAGCTTTCTTT
cdr3_aa: CASSYWGAQTEAFF

clone_size: NA
v_call: TRBV3-1/TRBV3-2
j_call: TRBJ1-4
d_call: NA
cdr3_nt: TGTGCCAGCAGCCAAGATCTACAGACAACTAATGAAAAACTGTTTTTT
cdr3_aa: CASSQDLQTTNEKLFF

clone_size: NA
v_call: TRBV18
j_call: TRBJ1-1
d_call: NA
cdr3_nt: TGTGCCAGCTCGCGGGACTTCCCCGAAGCTTTCTTT
cdr3_aa: CASSRDFPEAFF

clone_size: NA
v_call: TRBV28
j_call: TRBJ1-2
d_call: NA
cdr3_nt: TGTGCCAGCAGTTCCCCTTACCCACTCGCCTCTAACTATGGCTACACCTTC
cdr3_aa: CASSSPYPLASNYGYTF

clone_size: NA
v_call: TRBV19
j_call: TRBJ1-6
d_call: TRBD1
cdr3_nt: TGTGCCAGTAGTGACCTGACAGGGATAAGGTCACCCCTCCACTTT
cdr3_aa: CASSDLTGIRSPLHF

clone_size: NA
v_call: TRBV5-4
j_call: TRBJ2-3
d_call: NA
cdr3_nt: TGTGCCAGCAGCTCGGGGGCGCGCGGGGGAACCACAGATACGCAGTATTTT
cdr3_aa: CASSSGARGGTTDTQYF

clone_size: NA
v_call: TRBV19
j_call: TRBJ1-1
d_call: NA
cdr3_nt: TGTGCCAGTAGTGCGGACAGCGGGTTTCCTGAAGCTTTCTTT
cdr3_aa: CASSADSGFPEAFF

clone_size: NA
v_call: TRBV5-1
j_call: TRBJ2-7
d_call: TRBD2
cdr3_nt: TGCGCCAGCAGCCAACAACTAGCGGGTTCCTCCTACGAGCAGTACTTC
cdr3_aa: CASSQQLAGSSYEQYF

clone_size: NA
v_call: TRBV14
j_call: TRBJ1-1
d_call: NA
cdr3_nt: TGTGCCAGCAGCCAAGGCCTTGGGGGGAACACTGAAGCTTTCTTT
cdr3_aa: CASSQGLGGNTEAFF

clone_size: few
v_call: TRBV7-9
j_call: TRBJ2-3
d_call: NA
cdr3_nt: TGTGCCAGCAGCCCAGAGAGCACAGATACGCAGTATTTT
cdr3_aa: CASSPESTDTQYF

clone_size: NA
v_call: TRBV6-5
j_call: TRBJ1-3
d_call: TRBD1
cdr3_nt: TGTGCCAGCAAGACAGGGTCCTCTGGAAACACCATATATTTT
cdr3_aa: CASKTGSSGNTIYF

clone_size: NA
v_call: TRBV20-1
j_call: TRBJ1-1
d_call: NA
cdr3_nt: TGCAGTGCTAGTATACAGAACACTGAAGCTTTCTTT
cdr3_aa: CSASIQNTEAFF

clone_size: NA
v_call: TRBV3-1/TRBV3-2
j_call: TRBJ1-2
d_call: NA
cdr3_nt: TGTGCCAGCAGCCAAGTTACACTTGTAATCTTC
cdr3_aa: CASSQVTLVIF

clone_size: NA
v_call: TRBV5-5
j_call: TRBJ2-7
d_call: NA
cdr3_nt: TGTGCCAGCAGCTTATTTGGTGAGCAGTACTTC
cdr3_aa: CASSLFGEQYF

clone_size: once
v_call: TRBV5-1
j_call: TRBJ2-7
d_call: NA
cdr3_nt: TGCGCCAGCAGCTTGGCTGGACTCACCTACGAGCAGTACTTC
cdr3_aa: CASSLAGLTYEQYF

clone_size: NA
v_call: TRBV6-6
j_call: TRBJ2-2
d_call: NA
cdr3_nt: TGTGCCAGCAGAGAGATGAACACCGGGGAGCTGTTTTTT
cdr3_aa: CASREMNTGELFF

clone_size: NA
v_call: TRBV6-5
j_call: TRBJ1-5
d_call: NA
cdr3_nt: TGTGCCAGCAGTTACTCGTGGGGGGAGCCCCAGCATTTT
cdr3_aa: CASSYSWGEPQHF

clone_size: NA
v_call: TRBV11-2
j_call: TRBJ1-1
d_call: TRBD1
cdr3_nt: TGTGCCAGCAGCTTAGGTTCGGGACAGAGTTTTGTAGCTTTCTTT
cdr3_aa: CASSLGSGQSFVAFF